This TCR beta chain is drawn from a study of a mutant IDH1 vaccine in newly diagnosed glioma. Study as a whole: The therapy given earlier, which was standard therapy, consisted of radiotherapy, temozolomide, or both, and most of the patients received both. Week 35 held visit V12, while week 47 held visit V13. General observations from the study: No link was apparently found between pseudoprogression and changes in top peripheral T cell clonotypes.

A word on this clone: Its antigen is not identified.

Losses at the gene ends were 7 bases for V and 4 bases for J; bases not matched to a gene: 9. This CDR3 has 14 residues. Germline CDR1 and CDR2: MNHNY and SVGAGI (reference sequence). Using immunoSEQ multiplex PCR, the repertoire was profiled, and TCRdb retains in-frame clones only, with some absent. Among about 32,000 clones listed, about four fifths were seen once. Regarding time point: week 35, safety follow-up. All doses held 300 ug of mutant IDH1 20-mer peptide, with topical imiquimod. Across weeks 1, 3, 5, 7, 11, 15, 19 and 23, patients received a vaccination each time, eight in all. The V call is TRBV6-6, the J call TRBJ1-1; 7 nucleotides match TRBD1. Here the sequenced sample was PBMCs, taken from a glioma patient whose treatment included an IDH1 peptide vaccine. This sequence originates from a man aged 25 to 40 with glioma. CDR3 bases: TGTGCCAGCACCCCGACAGGGATCAGCACTGAAGCTTTCTTT. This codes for CASTPTGISTEAFF.